This entry is about one TCR beta chain. This sample is part of a study of blood T cell repertoires in COVID-19. Under the authors' procedure: Estimates of nucleated cell counts were drawn from the amplification of reference gene primers. Clones were read by immunoSEQ multiplex PCR, and TCRdb kept only the in-frame ones, dropping some. Clone size and V and J calls were adopted from that table, with D and trimming inferred from the DNA. Of about 68,000 clones listed, about 85% were seen once; the top ten hold roughly 3.2%. The CDR3 spans 13 residues. CDR1 and CDR2 from the germline V gene are MGHRA and YSYEKL. Trimming took 5 bases from V and 7 from J; bases not matched to a gene: 7. Enrolment of Seattle patients took place during active infection, and they were followed longitudinally.

The receptor was derived from a woman aged 45-60 years with COVID-19, enrolled during active disease. The sequenced material came from peripheral blood. V gene TRBV4-1 combines with J gene TRBJ2-7; 8 nucleotides match TRBD1. This CDR3 is CASSFGQGLEQYF. Here the CDR3 DNA reads TGCGCCAGCAGCTTCGGACAGGGCCTGGAGCAGTACTTC.